The 16 T cell receptor beta chains below come from one sample, sequenced in a study of blood T cells in healthy people across ages (dated by TCRdb to about 2015). Library preparation used 5' RACE. The instrument was an Illumina HiSeq 2500. A second 7 to 11 cycle PCR used a sample-barcoded 5' primer and a J-beta primer mix. Through fastp at Q25 and MiXCR, TCRdb rebuilt clones from the public reads, retaining in-frame beta chains. Rows are unified per CDR3 protein, each entry keeping the most common DNA and genes. This sample has over 1,500,000 distinct CDR3 sequences in its table, and less than 50% of those were observed once. Over 2% of the sample is held by the ten biggest clonotypes. The sequencing input was blood. Source of these receptors: a woman in her forties in good health.

The chain has TRBV5-1 and TRBJ2-7; D uncertain. The last part of the DNA fits TRBJ2-4 better; the J call may be wrong. Germline loops: CDR1 SGHRS, CDR2 YFSETQ. This CDR3 is 14 amino acids long. CDR3 DNA sequence: TGCGCCAGCAGCTTGGAGCATCAGTCGGACATTCAGTACTTC. As protein: CASSLEHQSDIQYF.

For this clonotype: At one end the junction does not follow the germline gene, possibly because of a read error. The chain has TRBV7-9 and TRBJ2-1; tentative D call: TRBD2 (7 bases). Germline CDR1 reads SEHNR; CDR2 reads FQNEAQ (reference sequence). This CDR3 comprises 15 residues. The DNA of the CDR3 is TGTGCCAGCAGCTTAGGCTGGGGGGGGCACAATGAGCGGTTCTTC. Residues: CASSLGWGGHNERFF.

This clonotype occurred once. The chain couples TRBV20-1 to TRBJ2-5; a weak D match, TRBD1 (6 bases). This CDR3 has 13 residues. Germline CDR1 and CDR2: DFQATT and SNEGSKA (reference sequence). V was pared by 1 base and J by 6 bases, with 12 bases between. CDR3 coding DNA: TGCAGTGCTAGAGGACAGGCAGGAAAGACCCAGTACTTC. As protein: CSARGQAGKTQYF.

This clonotype was found a few times. This chain uses TRBV12-5 with TRBJ2-3; D is ambiguous. Germline V lookup: CDR1 LGHNT, CDR2 FRNRAP. This CDR3 is 12 amino acids long. V was clipped by 7 bases and J by 10 bases, with 15 bases between them. CDR3 nucleotide sequence: TGTGCTAGTGCCGTAGGTGGCGGAGCGCAGTATTTT. Translated: CASAVGGGAQYF.

This clonotype was seen just once. One end of the junction is discordant with germline, which a read error may explain. The gene calls are TRBV11-2 and TRBJ2-4; D uncertain. CDR3 length: 12 amino acids. Germline CDR1 reads SGHAT; CDR2 reads FQNNGV. The CDR3 protein is CACSLVSGEQYF. The DNA for the CDR3 is TGTGCCTGCAGCTTAGTTTCTGGTGAGCAGTACTTC. Variable domain in full (rest from reference TRBV11-2 and TRBJ2-4): EAGVAQSPRYKIIEKRQSVAFWCNPISGHATLYWYQQILGQGPKLLIQFQNNGVVDDSQLPKDRFSAERLKGVDSTLKIQPAKLEDSAVYLCACSLVSGEQYFGAGTRLSVL.

This clonotype was seen once. The DNA for the CDR3 is TGCGCCAGCAGCCAAGGGCAAATAAGGAACTCCTACAATGAGCAGTTCTTC. This encodes CASSQGQIRNSYNEQFF. The chain is built from TRBV4-3 and TRBJ2-1; D is unclear. Trimming left V 1 base short and J 0 bases short, with 13 bases between. This CDR3 comprises 17 residues. Germline lookup yields CDR1 LGHNA and CDR2 YSLEER.

The chain links TRBV14 to TRBJ2-3, with a tentative D call TRBD1 (5 bases). Germline lookup yields CDR1 SGHDN and CDR2 FVKESK. The V end lost 4 bases, the J end lost 4 bases, and 18 bases lay between the germline ends. The CDR3 loop spans 16 amino acids. The CDR3 coding sequence is TGTGCCAGCAGCCGATTACAGGTTTCCCCCGCAGATACGCAGTATTTT. It specifies CASSRLQVSPADTQYF.

This clonotype was seen a few times. The chain is built from TRBV29-1 and TRBJ1-2, with 7 bases lining up with TRBD1. V shed 7 bases and J 0 bases; nucleotides not matched to a gene: 5. Germline-derived CDR1 and CDR2 are SQVTM and ANQGSEA. The CDR3 totals 13 residues. CDR3 DNA sequence: TGCAGCGCCCAGACAGGGCCTAACTATGGCTACACCTTC. It specifies CSAQTGPNYGYTF.

The J gene is TRBJ1-2, the V gene TRBV28; 7 bases map to TRBD1. In germline, CDR1 is MDHEN, CDR2 SYDVKM. The CDR3 loop spans 14 amino acids. J was trimmed by 4 bases and V by 7 bases; bases with no gene match: 9. CDR3 sequence reads: CASTTTGSGYGYTF. The CDR3 DNA sequence: TGTGCCAGCACCACGACAGGGAGCGGCTATGGCTACACCTTC.

This clonotype was found a few times. J is TRBJ1-2 and V is TRBV20-1, with TRBD1 as a possible D gene (5 bases). The CDR3 is made up of 13 amino acids. The germline V gene has CDR1 DFQATT and CDR2 SNEGSKA (reference sequence). Trimming shortened V by 3 bases and J by 4 bases, and 12 bases separated the two germline ends. CDR3 bases: TGCAGTGCTAGGGTGACAGATCGCTATGGCTACACCTTC. Translating it yields CSARVTDRYGYTF.

The chain joins TRBV4-2 to TRBJ2-4; D could derive from TRBD1 or TRBD2 (5 bases each). The CDR3 totals 17 residues. Germline-derived CDR1 and CDR2 are LGHNA and YNFKEQ. Trimming stripped 4 bases from V and 0 bases from J, with 16 bases between. CDR3 in amino acids: CASSRRDHKLAKNIQYF. CDR3 sequence (DNA): TGTGCCAGCAGCCGACGGGACCACAAACTAGCCAAAAACATTCAGTACTTC.

A few counts support this clonotype. This chain connects TRBV11-3 to TRBJ2-1; TRBD2 matches 10 bases. The germline V gene has CDR1 SGHNT and CDR2 YENEEA. Trimming took 5 bases from V and 8 from J; bases not matched to a gene: 3. This CDR3 is 13 amino acids long. CDR3 protein: CASSPGTSDEQFF. The DNA for the CDR3 is TGTGCCAGCAGCCCCGGGACTAGCGATGAGCAGTTCTTC. Full variable domain (outside the CDR3, taken from reference TRBV11-3 and TRBJ2-1): EAGVVQSPRYKIIEKKQPVAFWCNPISGHNTLYWYLQNLGQGPELLIRYENEEAVDDSQLPKDRFSAERLKGVDSTLKIQPAELGDSAVYLCASSPGTSDEQFFGPGTRLTVL.

The V gene is TRBV4-1, the J gene TRBJ2-1; D assignment may be TRBD1 or TRBD2 (5 bases each). Germline lookup yields CDR1 MGHRA and CDR2 YSYEKL. This CDR3 has 18 amino acids. V dropped 1 base and J dropped 5 bases, with 21 bases sitting between them. CDR3 bases: TGCGCCAGCAGCCAAGTCAATCCGGGACCCAGTCATGACAATGAGCAGTTCTTC. It is translated as CASSQVNPGPSHDNEQFF.

The gene calls are TRBV4-1 and TRBJ1-2, with TRBD1 matching 12 bases. CDR1 MGHRA and CDR2 YSYEKL come from the germline V gene. This CDR3 is 16 amino acids long. The V gene end was trimmed by 2 bases and the J gene end by 5 bases; junction bases not matched to a gene: 6. CDR3 in amino acids: CASSQIWDRGLYGYTF. The DNA for the CDR3 is TGCGCCAGCAGCCAAATCTGGGACAGGGGGCTTTATGGCTACACCTTC.

The chain has TRBV24-1 and TRBJ2-5, with D possibly matching TRBD1 (5 bases). The V and J ends lost 5 bases and 5 bases respectively, with 11 bases between them. This CDR3 has 13 residues. CDR1 and CDR2 (germline): KGHDR, SFDVKD. The CDR3 reads CATSGGVRETQYF. In DNA form, the CDR3 reads TGTGCCACCAGTGGGGGCGTGCGGGAGACCCAGTACTTC.

The rearrangement joins TRBV6-5 to TRBJ1-5; tentative D call: TRBD1 (6 bases). Trimming cost V 6 bases and J 1 base, with 13 bases left between them. The CDR3 is made up of 15 amino acids. Germline V gene data show CDR1 as MNHEY and CDR2 as SVGAGI. The CDR3 coding sequence is TGTGCCAGCAGGGAAGGACAGACGAGCAATCAGCCCCAGCATTTT. It encodes CASREGQTSNQPQHF.